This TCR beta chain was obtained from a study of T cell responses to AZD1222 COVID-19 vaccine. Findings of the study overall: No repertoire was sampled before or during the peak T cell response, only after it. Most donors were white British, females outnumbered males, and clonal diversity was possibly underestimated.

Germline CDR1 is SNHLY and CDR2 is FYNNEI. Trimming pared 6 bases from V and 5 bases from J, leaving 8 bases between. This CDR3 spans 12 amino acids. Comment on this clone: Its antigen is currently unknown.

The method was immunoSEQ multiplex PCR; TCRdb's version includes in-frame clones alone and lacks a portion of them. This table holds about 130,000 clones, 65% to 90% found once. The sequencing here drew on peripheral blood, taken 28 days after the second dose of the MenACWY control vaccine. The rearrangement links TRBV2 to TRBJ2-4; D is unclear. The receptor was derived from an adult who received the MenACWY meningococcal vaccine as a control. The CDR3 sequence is CASRVAENIQYF. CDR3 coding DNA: TGTGCCAGCAGGGTGGCGGAAAACATTCAGTACTTC.